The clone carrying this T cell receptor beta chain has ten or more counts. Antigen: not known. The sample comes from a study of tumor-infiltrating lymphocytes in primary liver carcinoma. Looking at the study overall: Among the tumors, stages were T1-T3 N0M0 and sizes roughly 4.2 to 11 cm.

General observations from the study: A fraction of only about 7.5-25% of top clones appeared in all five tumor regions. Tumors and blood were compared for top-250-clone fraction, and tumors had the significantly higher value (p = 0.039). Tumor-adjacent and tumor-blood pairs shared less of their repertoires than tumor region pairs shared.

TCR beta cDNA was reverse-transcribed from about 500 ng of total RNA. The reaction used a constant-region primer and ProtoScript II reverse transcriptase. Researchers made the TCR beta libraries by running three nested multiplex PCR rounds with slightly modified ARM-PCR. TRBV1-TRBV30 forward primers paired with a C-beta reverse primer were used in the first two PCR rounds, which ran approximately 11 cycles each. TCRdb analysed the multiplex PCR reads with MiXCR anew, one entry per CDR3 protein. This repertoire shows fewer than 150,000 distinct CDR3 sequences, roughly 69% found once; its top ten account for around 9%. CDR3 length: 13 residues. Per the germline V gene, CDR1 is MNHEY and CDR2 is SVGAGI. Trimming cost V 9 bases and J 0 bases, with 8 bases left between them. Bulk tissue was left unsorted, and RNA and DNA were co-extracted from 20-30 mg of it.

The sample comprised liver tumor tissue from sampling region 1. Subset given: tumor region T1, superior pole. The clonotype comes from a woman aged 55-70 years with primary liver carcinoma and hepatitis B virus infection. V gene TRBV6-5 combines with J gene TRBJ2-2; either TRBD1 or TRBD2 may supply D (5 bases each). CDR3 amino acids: CASRGPNTGELFF. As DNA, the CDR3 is TGTGCCAGTCGGGGCCCGAACACCGGGGAGCTGTTTTTT.